This TCR beta chain was found in a study of blood T cell repertoires in COVID-19. This clone was observed a single time. V dropped 8 bases and J dropped 5; count of bases not matched to a gene: 12. Germline V gene sequence: CDR1 LGHDT, CDR2 YNNKEL (reference sequence). This CDR3 has 15 residues. TCRdb's table, derived via immunoSEQ multiplex PCR, lists solely in-frame clones and lacks some. The sample holds around 190,000 clones, roughly 87% seen once. Specimen: peripheral blood. The rearrangement uses TRBV3-1 (or the pseudogene TRBV3-2) and TRBJ1-1, with TRBD1 identical over 9 bases. The sequence came from a woman between 65 and 79 years old with COVID-19, enrolled during active disease. The CDR3 loop reads CASRFRDREGTEAFF. CDR3 nucleotide sequence: TGTGCCAGCCGATTCCGGGACAGGGAAGGAACTGAAGCTTTCTTT.